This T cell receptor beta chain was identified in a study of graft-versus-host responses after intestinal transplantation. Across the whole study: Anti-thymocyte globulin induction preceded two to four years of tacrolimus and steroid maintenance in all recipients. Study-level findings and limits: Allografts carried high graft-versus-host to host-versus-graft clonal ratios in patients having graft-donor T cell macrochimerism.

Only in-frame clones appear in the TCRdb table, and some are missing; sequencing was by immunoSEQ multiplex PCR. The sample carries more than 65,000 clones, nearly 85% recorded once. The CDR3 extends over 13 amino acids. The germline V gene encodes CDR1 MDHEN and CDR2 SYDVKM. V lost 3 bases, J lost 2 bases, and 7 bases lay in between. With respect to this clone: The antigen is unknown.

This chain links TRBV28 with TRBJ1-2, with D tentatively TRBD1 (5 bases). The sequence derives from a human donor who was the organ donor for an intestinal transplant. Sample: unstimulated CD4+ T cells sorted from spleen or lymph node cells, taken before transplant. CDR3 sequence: CASSFGGNYGYTF. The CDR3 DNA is TGTGCCAGCAGTTTTGGGGGGAACTATGGCTACACCTTC.